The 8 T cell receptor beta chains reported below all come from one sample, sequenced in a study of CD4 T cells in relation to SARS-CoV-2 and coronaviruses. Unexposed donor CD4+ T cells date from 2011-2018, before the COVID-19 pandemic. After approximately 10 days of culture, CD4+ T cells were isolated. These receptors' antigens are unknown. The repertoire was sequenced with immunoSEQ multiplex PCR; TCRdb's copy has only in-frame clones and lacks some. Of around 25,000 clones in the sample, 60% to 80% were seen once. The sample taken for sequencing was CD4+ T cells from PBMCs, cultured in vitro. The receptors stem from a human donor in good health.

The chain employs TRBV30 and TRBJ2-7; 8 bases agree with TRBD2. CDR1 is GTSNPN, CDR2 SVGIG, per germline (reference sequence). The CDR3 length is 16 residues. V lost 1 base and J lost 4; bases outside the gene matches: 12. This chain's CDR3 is CAWSAGPGRGIYEQYF. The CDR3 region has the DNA TGTGCCTGGAGTGCCGGGCCCGGGAGGGGTATTTACGAGCAGTACTTC.

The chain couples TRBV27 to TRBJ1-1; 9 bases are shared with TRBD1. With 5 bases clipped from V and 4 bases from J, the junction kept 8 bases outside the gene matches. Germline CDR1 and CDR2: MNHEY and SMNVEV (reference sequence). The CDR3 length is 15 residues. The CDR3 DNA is TGTGCCAGCAGTGGGGTGGGGACAGGGTCCACTGAAGCTTTCTTT. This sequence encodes CASSGVGTGSTEAFF.

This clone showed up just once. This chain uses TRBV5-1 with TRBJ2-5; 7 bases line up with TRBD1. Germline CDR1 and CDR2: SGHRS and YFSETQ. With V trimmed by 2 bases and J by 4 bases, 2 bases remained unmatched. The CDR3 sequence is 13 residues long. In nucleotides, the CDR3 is TGCGCCAGCAGCTTAGGGGGCTTAGAGACCCAGTACTTC. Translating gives CASSLGGLETQYF.

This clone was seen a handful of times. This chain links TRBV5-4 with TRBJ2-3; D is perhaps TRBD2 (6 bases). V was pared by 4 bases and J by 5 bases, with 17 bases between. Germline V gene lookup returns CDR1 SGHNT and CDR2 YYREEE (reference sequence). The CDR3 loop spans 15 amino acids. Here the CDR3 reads CASSQPGSLKDTQYF. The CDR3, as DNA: TGTGCCAGCAGCCAACCCGGGAGCCTTAAAGATACGCAGTATTTT.

The DNA of the CDR3 is TGTGCCAGCAGCTTAAGCAGGGAGTATGAAAAACTGTTTTTT. Protein product: CASSLSREYEKLFF. The V and J genes are TRBV7-2 and TRBJ1-4; a possible D gene is TRBD1 (5 bases). Germline values: CDR1 SGHTA, CDR2 FQGNSA. The CDR3 length is 14 residues. V was trimmed by 2 bases and J by 6 bases, leaving 10 bases between them. The complete variable domain, with remaining parts taken from reference TRBV7-2 and TRBJ1-4, reads GAGVSQSPSNKVTEKGKDVELRCDPISGHTALYWYRQSLGQGLEFLIYFQGNSAPDKSGLPSDRFSAERTGGSVSTLTIQRTQQEDSAVYLCASSLSREYEKLFFGSGTQLSVL.

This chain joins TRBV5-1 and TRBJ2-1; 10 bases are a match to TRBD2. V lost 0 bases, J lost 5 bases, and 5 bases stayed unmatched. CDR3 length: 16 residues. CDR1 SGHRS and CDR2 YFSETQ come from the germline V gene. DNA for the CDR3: TGCGCCAGCAGCTTGGCGAGGACTAGCGGCGACAATGAGCAGTTCTTC. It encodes CASSLARTSGDNEQFF. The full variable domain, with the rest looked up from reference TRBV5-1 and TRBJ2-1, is KAGVTQTPRYLIKTRGQQVTLSCSPISGHRSVSWYQQTPGQGLQFLFEYFSETQRNKGNFPGRFSGRQFSNSRSEMNVSTLELGDSALYLCASSLARTSGDNEQFFGPGTRLTVL.

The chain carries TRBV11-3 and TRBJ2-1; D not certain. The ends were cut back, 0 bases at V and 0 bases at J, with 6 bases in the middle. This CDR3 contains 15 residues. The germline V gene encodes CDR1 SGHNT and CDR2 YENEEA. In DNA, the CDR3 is TGTGCCAGCAGCTTAGACGGAGACTCCTACAATGAGCAGTTCTTC. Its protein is CASSLDGDSYNEQFF.

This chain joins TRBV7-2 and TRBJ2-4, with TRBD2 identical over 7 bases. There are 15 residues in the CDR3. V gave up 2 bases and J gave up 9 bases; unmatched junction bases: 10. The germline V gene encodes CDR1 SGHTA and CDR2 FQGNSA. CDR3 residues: CASSLPLGGGSIQYF. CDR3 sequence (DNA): TGTGCCAGCAGCTTACCCCTAGGAGGCGGGAGCATTCAGTACTTC. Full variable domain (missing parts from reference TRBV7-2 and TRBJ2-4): GAGVSQSPSNKVTEKGKDVELRCDPISGHTALYWYRQSLGQGLEFLIYFQGNSAPDKSGLPSDRFSAERTGGSVSTLTIQRTQQEDSAVYLCASSLPLGGGSIQYFGAGTRLSVL.